Included here is one T cell receptor (beta chain) sequence, with context. What it binds is unknown. This sample is part of a study of cytomegalovirus exposure and HLA in healthy donors. PCR was performed using 60 Vbeta and 13 Jbeta primers. TCRdb's copy holds only in-frame clones and misses some; the assay was immunoSEQ multiplex PCR. The sample lists roughly 160,000 clones, roughly 84% occurring once. Whole-study findings and limits: Later analysis identified about 17,000 TCR beta sequences associated with HLA alleles, using a false discovery rate threshold of 0.05.

The sample was PBMCs. The origin of this receptor is a man in his thirties or forties in good health and CMV-seronegative.

CDR3: CASKHSGGRVHEQFF. CDR3 coding DNA: TGTGCCAGCAAGCATAGCGGGGGAAGGGTCCATGAGCAGTTCTTC. The genes are TRBV27 and TRBJ2-1; 9 nucleotides agree with TRBD2. The CDR3 extends over 15 amino acids. V lost 7 bases and J lost 8; bases outside the gene matches: 12. The V gene's germline CDR1 is MNHEY and CDR2 SMNVEV (reference sequence).